Following are 3 T cell receptor beta chains from one sample sequenced in a study of blood T cell repertoires in COVID-19. Profiling relied on immunoSEQ multiplex PCR, and the TCRdb table lists in-frame clones only, not all of them. The data hold 300,000 to 350,000 clones, with roughly 90% observed a single time. The sample comprised PBMCs or T cells enriched from blood (not recorded which). The receptors were sampled from a woman aged 18 to 35 with acute COVID-19.

This clone was detected once. The genes are TRBV9 and TRBJ1-2; no definite D call. V shed 2 bases and J shed 1 base, with 15 bases lying between them. The CDR3 runs to 16 residues. CDR1 and CDR2 from the germline V gene are SGDLS and YYNGEE. The CDR3 DNA reads TGTGCCAGCAGCGTCGGTCGGGTCCCTTTTAACTATGGCTACACCTTC. Translated: CASSVGRVPFNYGYTF.

This clone was picked up a small number of times. The CDR3 nucleotides are TGTGCCGGACAAGGGGGCTCCAACACTGAAGCTTTCTTT. This encodes CAGQGGSNTEAFF. The chain has TRBV6-6 and TRBJ1-1; TRBD1 matches at 7 bases. V lost 11 bases to trimming and J lost 2 bases; unmatched junction nucleotides: 8. Germline V gene lookup returns CDR1 MNHNY and CDR2 SVGAGI (reference sequence). This CDR3 contains 13 residues.

This clone was recorded only once. The chain links TRBV13 to TRBJ1-2; TRBD1 agrees at 8 bases. In germline, CDR1 is PRHDT, CDR2 FYEKMQ (reference sequence). This CDR3 region has 17 residues. V shed 5 bases and J 6 bases; nucleotides not matched to a gene: 17. Written as DNA, the CDR3 is TGTGCCAGCAGCGAGACAACTGGACAGGGCTACGGAGATGGCTACACCTTC. Translating it yields CASSETTGQGYGDGYTF. Using reference TRBV13 and TRBJ1-2 for the parts outside the CDR3, the full variable domain is AAGVIQSPRHLIKEKRETATLKCYPIPRHDTVYWYQQGPGQDPQFLISFYEKMQSDKGSIPDRFSAQQFSDYHSELNMSSLELGDSALYFCASSETTGQGYGDGYTFGSGTRLTVV.